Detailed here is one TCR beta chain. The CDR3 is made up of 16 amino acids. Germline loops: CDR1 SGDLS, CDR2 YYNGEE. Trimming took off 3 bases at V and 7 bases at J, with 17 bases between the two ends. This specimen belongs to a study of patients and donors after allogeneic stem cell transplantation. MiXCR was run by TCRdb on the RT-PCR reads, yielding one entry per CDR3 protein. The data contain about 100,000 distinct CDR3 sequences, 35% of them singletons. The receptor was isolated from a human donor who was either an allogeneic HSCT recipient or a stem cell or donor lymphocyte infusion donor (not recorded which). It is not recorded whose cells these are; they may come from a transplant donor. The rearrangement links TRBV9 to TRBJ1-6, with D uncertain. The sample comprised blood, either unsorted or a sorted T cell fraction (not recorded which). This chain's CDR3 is CASSGARGNRNSPLHF. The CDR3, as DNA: TGTGCCAGCAGCGGAGCAAGAGGGAATCGGAATTCACCCCTCCACTTT.